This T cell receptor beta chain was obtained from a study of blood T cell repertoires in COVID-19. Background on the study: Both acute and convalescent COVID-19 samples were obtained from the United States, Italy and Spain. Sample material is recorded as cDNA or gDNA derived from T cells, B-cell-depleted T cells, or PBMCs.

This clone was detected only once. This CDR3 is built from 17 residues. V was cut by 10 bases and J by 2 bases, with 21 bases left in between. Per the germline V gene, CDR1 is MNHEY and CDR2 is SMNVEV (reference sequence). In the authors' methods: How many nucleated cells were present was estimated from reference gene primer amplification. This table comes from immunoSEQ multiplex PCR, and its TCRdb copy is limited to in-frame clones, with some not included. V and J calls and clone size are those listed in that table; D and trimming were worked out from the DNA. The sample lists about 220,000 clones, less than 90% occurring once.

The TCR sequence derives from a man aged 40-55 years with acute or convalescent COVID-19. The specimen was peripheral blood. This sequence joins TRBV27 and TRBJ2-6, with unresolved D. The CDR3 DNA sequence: TGTGCCATCCGTGGTAGGAGCGCCGTTACTGGGGCCAACGTCCTGACTTTC. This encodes CAIRGRSAVTGANVLTF.